Described below is a single TCR beta chain sequence and its context. The antigen remains unidentified. The CDR3 runs 17 residues. Germline CDR1 SGHDN, CDR2 FVKESK. V shed 4 bases and J shed 2 bases, with 20 bases lying between them. Amplification used 60 Vbeta primers and 13 Jbeta primers. Libraries were prepared by immunoSEQ multiplex PCR; TCRdb keeps only in-frame clonotypes and omits some of them. Seen here are some 100,000 clones, just under 70% observed once, and the top ten hold 5.4%. This entry is derived from a study of cytomegalovirus exposure and HLA in healthy donors. Findings of the study overall: Among donors in an Asian-associated ancestry cluster, a later analysis reportedly found fewer N-insertions than the roughly 610-donor mean. Sequencing probably produced one cluster of sequence variants that were highly shared.

Each donor's status was that of a healthy bone marrow donor. The sequence was obtained from an older woman in good health and CMV-seropositive. Sequencing was done on a sample of PBMCs. The chain uses TRBV14 and TRBJ2-5, with D possibly being TRBD2 (7 bases). The CDR3: CASSPKGGDGGQETQYF. CDR3 nucleotide sequence: TGTGCCAGCAGCCCAAAGGGGGGGGATGGGGGGCAAGAGACCCAGTACTTC.